The rows below give T cell receptor beta chains drawn from one sample of a study of shared clonotypes between healthy human individuals. Profiled with immunoSEQ multiplex PCR; TCRdb holds only in-frame clones, not every one. The table records about 2.4 million clones, about 92% of them present only once. Sequencing was carried out using naive CD4+ T cells sorted from blood. The receptors here all came from a young man in good health. CDR3s include the opening cysteine and the closing phenylalanine or tryptophan. Each record gives: D gene, J gene, V gene, CDR3 DNA, CDR3 protein. A D gene is named only where the DNA matches it firmly.

D gene: TRBD2
J gene: TRBJ2-5
V gene: TRBV5-1
CDR3 DNA: TGCGCCAGCAGCTTGGAGGGACTAGCGGGAGTAGAGACCCAGTACTTC
CDR3 protein: CASSLEGLAGVETQYF

D gene: NA
J gene: TRBJ1-2
V gene: TRBV19
CDR3 DNA: TGTGCCAGTAGTAGTTTTCTCGGGACTTACTATGGCTACACCTTC
CDR3 protein: CASSSFLGTYYGYTF

D gene: NA
J gene: TRBJ2-7
V gene: TRBV6-6
CDR3 DNA: TGTGCCAGCAGTTACTCGGCGGACACTTCCTACGAGCAGTACTTC
CDR3 protein: CASSYSADTSYEQYF

D gene: NA
J gene: TRBJ2-6
V gene: TRBV6-1
CDR3 DNA: TGTGCCAGCCGGGGAGTCTCTGGGGCCAACGTCCTGACTTTC
CDR3 protein: CASRGVSGANVLTF

D gene: NA
J gene: TRBJ2-7
V gene: TRBV14
CDR3 DNA: TGTGCCGTAATAAGGACCTACGAGCAGTACTTC
CDR3 protein: CAVIRTYEQYF

D gene: TRBD2
J gene: TRBJ2-7
V gene: TRBV5-1
CDR3 DNA: TGCGCCAGCAGCCAAAGAAGACTAGCGGGAGATCACTACGAGCAGTACTTC
CDR3 protein: CASSQRRLAGDHYEQYF

D gene: TRBD1
J gene: TRBJ1-5
V gene: TRBV19
CDR3 DNA: TGTGCCAGTAGTATGGGGACAGGGGGTTTTGGCAATCAGCCCCAGCATTTT
CDR3 protein: CASSMGTGGFGNQPQHF

D gene: NA
J gene: TRBJ2-3
V gene: TRBV7-9
CDR3 DNA: TGTGCCAGCAGCCCTTATTTCGCCGGGGGCCCAGATACGCAGTATTTT
CDR3 protein: CASSPYFAGGPDTQYF

D gene: NA
J gene: TRBJ2-2
V gene: TRBV29-1
CDR3 DNA: TGCAGCGTTGAAGTGGGGTTAGGGATATCCGGGGAGCTGTTTTTT
CDR3 protein: CSVEVGLGISGELFF

D gene: NA
J gene: TRBJ2-3
V gene: TRBV2
CDR3 DNA: TGTGCCAGCAGTGAACAAGGGGCATATACGCAGTATTTT
CDR3 protein: CASSEQGAYTQYF